This section outlines one T cell receptor (beta chain) sequence together with its context. Its antigen is not known. At one end, the junction sequence differs from germline, possibly due to a read error. The sample belongs to a study of a mutant IDH1 vaccine in newly diagnosed glioma. Study as a whole: First vaccine doses came 4-6 weeks after radiotherapy alone, or with temozolomide cycles. Visits V12 and V13 fell at weeks 35 and 47, respectively.

TCRdb's copy holds only in-frame clones and misses some; the assay was immunoSEQ multiplex PCR. This sample has 35,000 to 50,000 clones, with approximately 92% found just once. Study conclusions and caveats: No link was apparently found between pseudoprogression and changes in top peripheral T cell clonotypes.

The time point here: week 35, safety follow-up. Each vaccine dose was 300 ug of mutant IDH1 20-mer peptide, with topical imiquimod. Across weeks 1, 3, 5, 7, 11, 15, 19 and 23, patients received a vaccination each time, eight in all. The CDR3 is 12 residues long. The germline V gene encodes CDR1 MNHEY and CDR2 SMNVEV (reference sequence). The receptor comes from a man between 50 and 59 years old with glioma. The sample was PBMCs, taken from a glioma patient whose treatment included an IDH1 peptide vaccine. The rearrangement links TRBV27 to TRBJ1-1; 7 bases align to TRBD1. CDR3 loop: CASSAPPQGEIF. In DNA, the CDR3 is TGTGCCAGCAGTGCGCCACCGCAGGGGGAAATCTTT.